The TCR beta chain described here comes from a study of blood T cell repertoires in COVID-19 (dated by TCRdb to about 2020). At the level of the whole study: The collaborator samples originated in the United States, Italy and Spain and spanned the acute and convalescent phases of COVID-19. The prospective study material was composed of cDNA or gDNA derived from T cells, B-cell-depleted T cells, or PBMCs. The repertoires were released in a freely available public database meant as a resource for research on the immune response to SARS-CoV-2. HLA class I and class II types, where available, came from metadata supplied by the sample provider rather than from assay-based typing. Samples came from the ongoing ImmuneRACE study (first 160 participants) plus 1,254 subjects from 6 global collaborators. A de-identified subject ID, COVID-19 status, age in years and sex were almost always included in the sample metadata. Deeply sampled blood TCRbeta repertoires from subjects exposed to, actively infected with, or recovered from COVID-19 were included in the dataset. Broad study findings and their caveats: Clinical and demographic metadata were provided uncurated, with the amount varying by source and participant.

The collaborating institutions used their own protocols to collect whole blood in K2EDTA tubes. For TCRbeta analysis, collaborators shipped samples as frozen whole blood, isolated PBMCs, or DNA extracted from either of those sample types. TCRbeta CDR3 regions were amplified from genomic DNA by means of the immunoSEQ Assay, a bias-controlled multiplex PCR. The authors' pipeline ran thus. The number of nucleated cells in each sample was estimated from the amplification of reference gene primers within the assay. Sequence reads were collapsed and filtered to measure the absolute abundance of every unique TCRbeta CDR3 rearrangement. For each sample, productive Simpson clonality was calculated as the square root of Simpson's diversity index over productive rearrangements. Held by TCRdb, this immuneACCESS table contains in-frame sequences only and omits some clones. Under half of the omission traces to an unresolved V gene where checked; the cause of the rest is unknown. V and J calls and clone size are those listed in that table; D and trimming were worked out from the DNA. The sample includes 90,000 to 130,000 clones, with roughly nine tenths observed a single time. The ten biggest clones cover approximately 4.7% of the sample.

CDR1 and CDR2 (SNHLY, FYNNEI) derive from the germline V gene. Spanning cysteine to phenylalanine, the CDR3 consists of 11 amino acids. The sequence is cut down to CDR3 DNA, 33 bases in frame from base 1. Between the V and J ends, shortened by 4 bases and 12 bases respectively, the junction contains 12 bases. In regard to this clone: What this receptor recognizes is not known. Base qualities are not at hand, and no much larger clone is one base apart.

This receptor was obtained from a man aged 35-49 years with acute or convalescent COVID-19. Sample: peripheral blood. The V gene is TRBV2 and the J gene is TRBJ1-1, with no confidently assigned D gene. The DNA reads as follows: TGTGCCAGCAGTGCCCTGAGGGCTCCTTTCTTT. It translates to CASSALRAPFF.